This is a list of T cell receptor beta chains from one sample in a study of blood T cells in healthy people across ages. TCRdb reprocessed the 5' RACE reads via MiXCR and lists one record per CDR3 protein. The profile covers about 1.4 million distinct CDR3 sequences, with 55% to 75% appearing a single time and about 6.7% taken by the ten largest. The sequenced sample consisted of blood. The source of these receptors is a man younger than 30 in good health. Both conserved end residues are part of each CDR3. Fields, in order: J gene, D gene, clone size, V gene, CDR3 protein, CDR3 DNA. The D gene is left open where the match is weak. Size tells how often a clone was seen (once, few, many) or the class of an expanded clone, and some rows leave it out.

J gene: TRBJ2-7; D gene: NA; clone size: NA; V gene: TRBV2; CDR3 protein: CASSWRNTYEQYF; CDR3 DNA: TGTGCCAGCAGTTGGAGGAATACCTACGAGCAGTACTTC
J gene: TRBJ1-4; D gene: TRBD1; clone size: NA; V gene: TRBV7-8; CDR3 protein: CASSFQPRDRGNAKLFF; CDR3 DNA: TGTGCCAGCAGCTTTCAGCCCAGGGACAGGGGGAACGCAAAACTGTTTTTT
J gene: TRBJ2-5; D gene: NA; clone size: NA; V gene: TRBV6-6; CDR3 protein: CASGSNRVRETQYF; CDR3 DNA: TGTGCCAGCGGATCAAACAGAGTCCGAGAGACCCAGTACTTC
J gene: TRBJ2-4; D gene: TRBD2; clone size: NA; V gene: TRBV4-1; CDR3 protein: CASSQLPGRDIQYF; CDR3 DNA: TGCGCCAGCAGCCAACTGCCAGGGAGGGACATTCAGTACTTC
J gene: TRBJ2-3; D gene: TRBD1; clone size: NA; V gene: TRBV9; CDR3 protein: CASTRTGPPDTQYF; CDR3 DNA: TGTGCCAGCACCCGGACAGGCCCTCCAGATACGCAGTATTTT
J gene: TRBJ2-7; D gene: TRBD2; clone size: NA; V gene: TRBV11-2; CDR3 protein: CASSLDSLAAEQYF; CDR3 DNA: TGTGCCAGCAGCTTAGACAGCCTAGCGGCCGAGCAGTACTTC
J gene: TRBJ1-1; D gene: NA; clone size: NA; V gene: TRBV5-4; CDR3 protein: CASSVDDRNTEAFF; CDR3 DNA: TGTGCCAGCAGCGTGGATGACAGGAACACTGAAGCTTTCTTT
J gene: TRBJ2-4; D gene: TRBD2; clone size: NA; V gene: TRBV10-3; CDR3 protein: CAISEGASGHEQYF; CDR3 DNA: TGTGCCATCAGTGAGGGGGCTAGCGGCCATGAGCAGTACTTC
J gene: TRBJ1-5; D gene: NA; clone size: few; V gene: TRBV7-2; CDR3 protein: CASSLVSSQPQHF; CDR3 DNA: TGTGCCAGCAGCTTAGTTTCTAGTCAGCCCCAGCATTTT
J gene: TRBJ2-4; D gene: NA; clone size: NA; V gene: TRBV5-1; CDR3 protein: CASSLRPGPTSNIQYF; CDR3 DNA: TGCGCCAGCAGCCTCCGACCGGGACCCACGTCGAACATTCAGTACTTC
J gene: TRBJ1-2; D gene: NA; clone size: many; V gene: TRBV6-2/TRBV6-3; CDR3 protein: CASSPDSYGYTF; CDR3 DNA: TGTGCCAGCAGCCCGGACAGCTATGGCTACACCTTC
J gene: TRBJ1-6; D gene: NA; clone size: NA; V gene: TRBV7-2; CDR3 protein: CASAILGSPLHF; CDR3 DNA: TGTGCCAGCGCAATACTCGGTTCACCCCTCCACTTT
J gene: TRBJ2-6; D gene: NA; clone size: NA; V gene: TRBV27; CDR3 protein: CASSLSWGLGANVLTF; CDR3 DNA: TGTGCCAGCAGTTTATCATGGGGGCTCGGGGCCAACGTCCTGACTTTC
J gene: TRBJ2-7; D gene: NA; clone size: few; V gene: TRBV21-1; CDR3 protein: CASPVPSGSYEQYF; CDR3 DNA: TGTGCCAGTCCCGTCCCTAGCGGCTCCTACGAGCAGTACTTC
J gene: TRBJ2-1; D gene: NA; clone size: NA; V gene: TRBV7-9; CDR3 protein: CASSHDRSYEQFF; CDR3 DNA: TGTGCCAGCAGCCACGACAGGAGCTACGAGCAGTTCTTC
J gene: TRBJ1-2; D gene: NA; clone size: NA; V gene: TRBV20-1; CDR3 protein: CSTDRNYGYTF; CDR3 DNA: TGCAGCACTGACAGAAACTATGGCTACACCTTC
J gene: TRBJ2-7; D gene: NA; clone size: many; V gene: TRBV27; CDR3 protein: CASSFGGGSYEQYF; CDR3 DNA: TGTGCCAGCAGTTTCGGCGGTGGATCCTACGAGCAGTACTTC
J gene: TRBJ2-7; D gene: TRBD1; clone size: NA; V gene: TRBV28; CDR3 protein: CASTQGGQGSEQYF; CDR3 DNA: TGTGCCAGCACACAAGGGGGACAGGGTTCCGAGCAGTACTTC
J gene: TRBJ1-2; D gene: TRBD1; clone size: NA; V gene: TRBV7-9; CDR3 protein: CASSFDGQGGFYGYTF; CDR3 DNA: TGTGCCAGCAGCTTTGATGGACAGGGTGGTTTCTATGGCTACACCTTC
J gene: TRBJ2-1; D gene: NA; clone size: NA; V gene: TRBV21-1; CDR3 protein: CARLAGGPHNEQFF; CDR3 DNA: TGTGCCAGACTAGCGGGGGGGCCCCACAATGAGCAGTTCTTC
J gene: TRBJ2-5; D gene: TRBD1; clone size: few; V gene: TRBV10-3; CDR3 protein: CATSGDRGQGAQETQYF; CDR3 DNA: TGTGCCACCTCAGGAGACCGCGGACAGGGGGCTCAAGAGACCCAGTACTTC
J gene: TRBJ1-4; D gene: TRBD1; clone size: NA; V gene: TRBV27; CDR3 protein: CASSLSRTGEKLFF; CDR3 DNA: TGTGCCAGCAGTTTATCGAGGACAGGCGAAAAACTGTTTTTT
J gene: TRBJ2-5; D gene: NA; clone size: many; V gene: TRBV7-2; CDR3 protein: CASSLDTGLRYF; CDR3 DNA: TGTGCCAGCAGCTTAGATACAGGTCTACGGTACTTC
J gene: TRBJ2-7; D gene: NA; clone size: NA; V gene: TRBV14; CDR3 protein: CASSPAPRSYNEQYF; CDR3 DNA: TGTGCCAGCAGCCCCGCCCCACGCTCCTACAATGAGCAGTACTTC
J gene: TRBJ2-5; D gene: NA; clone size: few; V gene: TRBV6-1; CDR3 protein: CAPRGGQQETQYF; CDR3 DNA: TGTGCCCCCCGGGGGGGACAGCAAGAGACCCAGTACTTC
J gene: TRBJ2-2; D gene: NA; clone size: NA; V gene: TRBV4-3; CDR3 protein: CASSLKSWRLSSYGGELFF; CDR3 DNA: TGCGCCAGCAGCCTCAAGAGCTGGCGTTTGTCGTCGTATGGCGGGGAGCTGTTTTTT
J gene: TRBJ2-2; D gene: NA; clone size: NA; V gene: TRBV6-2/TRBV6-3; CDR3 protein: CASSYSGPHQYNTGELFF; CDR3 DNA: TGTGCCAGCAGTTACTCTGGTCCGCATCAATACAACACCGGGGAGCTGTTTTTT
J gene: TRBJ1-1; D gene: NA; clone size: NA; V gene: TRBV7-9; CDR3 protein: CASSPWGGFVAEAFF; CDR3 DNA: TGTGCCAGCAGCCCATGGGGGGGCTTCGTCGCTGAAGCTTTCTTT
J gene: TRBJ1-1; D gene: NA; clone size: NA; V gene: TRBV29-1; CDR3 protein: CSVEQTPAEAFF; CDR3 DNA: TGCAGCGTTGAACAGACTCCGGCGGAAGCTTTCTTT
J gene: TRBJ1-5; D gene: NA; clone size: NA; V gene: TRBV7-2; CDR3 protein: CASSLAGGQLNQPQHF; CDR3 DNA: TGTGCCAGCAGCTTAGCGGGGGGACAACTAAATCAGCCCCAGCATTTT
J gene: TRBJ2-7; D gene: NA; clone size: few; V gene: TRBV27; CDR3 protein: CASSFQGGYEQYF; CDR3 DNA: TGTGCCAGCAGTTTCCAGGGAGGCTACGAGCAGTACTTC
J gene: TRBJ1-2; D gene: NA; clone size: NA; V gene: TRBV12-3/TRBV12-4; CDR3 protein: CASSLGNTNYGYTF; CDR3 DNA: TGTGCCAGCAGTTTAGGTAACACTAACTATGGCTACACCTTC
J gene: TRBJ1-2; D gene: TRBD1; clone size: NA; V gene: TRBV5-1; CDR3 protein: CASSCRQGCGYTF; CDR3 DNA: TGCGCCAGCAGTTGTCGACAGGGATGTGGCTACACCTTC
J gene: TRBJ1-6; D gene: TRBD1; clone size: few; V gene: TRBV27; CDR3 protein: CASTPGTGASPLHF; CDR3 DNA: TGTGCCAGCACGCCCGGGACAGGGGCTTCACCCCTCCACTTT
J gene: TRBJ2-1; D gene: NA; clone size: once; V gene: TRBV13; CDR3 protein: CASSQGTPINEQFF; CDR3 DNA: TGTGCCAGCAGCCAGGGGACTCCGATCAATGAGCAGTTCTTC
J gene: TRBJ2-5; D gene: NA; clone size: NA; V gene: TRBV21-1; CDR3 protein: CASSKVNYPYGQYF; CDR3 DNA: TGTGCCAGCAGCAAAGTCAACTACCCTTACGGGCAGTACTTC
J gene: TRBJ2-7; D gene: NA; clone size: NA; V gene: TRBV20-1; CDR3 protein: CSARTRGPRAASSYNEQYF; CDR3 DNA: TGCAGTGCCAGAACCAGGGGCCCTAGGGCAGCGAGCTCCTACAATGAGCAGTACTTC
J gene: TRBJ2-2; D gene: TRBD1; clone size: few; V gene: TRBV28; CDR3 protein: CASSTGQEAGELFF; CDR3 DNA: TGTGCCAGCAGTACAGGACAGGAAGCCGGGGAGCTGTTTTTT
J gene: TRBJ2-3; D gene: NA; clone size: NA; V gene: TRBV20-1; CDR3 protein: CSAAYQELADTQYF; CDR3 DNA: TGCAGTGCTGCGTACCAAGAGTTGGCAGATACGCAGTATTTT
J gene: TRBJ2-4; D gene: NA; clone size: NA; V gene: TRBV5-4; CDR3 protein: CASSPETVLAKNIQYF; CDR3 DNA: TGTGCCAGCAGCCCAGAGACAGTTTTAGCCAAAAACATTCAGTACTTC
J gene: TRBJ2-7; D gene: TRBD1; clone size: NA; V gene: TRBV29-1; CDR3 protein: CSVRPTGSHEQYF; CDR3 DNA: TGCAGCGTTCGCCCGACAGGGTCCCACGAGCAGTACTTC
J gene: TRBJ2-3; D gene: NA; clone size: NA; V gene: TRBV21-1; CDR3 protein: CASIHLTPYTDTQYF; CDR3 DNA: TGTGCCAGCATTCACTTAACGCCATACACAGATACGCAGTATTTT
J gene: TRBJ2-7; D gene: TRBD2; clone size: NA; V gene: TRBV27; CDR3 protein: CASSLRLAGAKPYEQYF; CDR3 DNA: TGTGCCAGCAGTTTAAGACTAGCGGGAGCGAAACCTTACGAGCAGTACTTC
J gene: TRBJ1-1; D gene: TRBD1; clone size: few; V gene: TRBV29-1; CDR3 protein: CSAGQGMLGAEAFF; CDR3 DNA: TGCAGCGCGGGACAGGGGATGCTAGGGGCTGAAGCTTTCTTT
J gene: TRBJ2-1; D gene: TRBD2; clone size: NA; V gene: TRBV20-1; CDR3 protein: CSARRAGDEQFF; CDR3 DNA: TGCAGTGCTAGACGAGCGGGGGATGAGCAGTTCTTC
J gene: TRBJ2-1; D gene: NA; clone size: NA; V gene: TRBV21-1; CDR3 protein: CASSKWEKEDEQFF; CDR3 DNA: TGTGCCAGCAGCAAATGGGAAAAAGAGGATGAGCAGTTCTTC